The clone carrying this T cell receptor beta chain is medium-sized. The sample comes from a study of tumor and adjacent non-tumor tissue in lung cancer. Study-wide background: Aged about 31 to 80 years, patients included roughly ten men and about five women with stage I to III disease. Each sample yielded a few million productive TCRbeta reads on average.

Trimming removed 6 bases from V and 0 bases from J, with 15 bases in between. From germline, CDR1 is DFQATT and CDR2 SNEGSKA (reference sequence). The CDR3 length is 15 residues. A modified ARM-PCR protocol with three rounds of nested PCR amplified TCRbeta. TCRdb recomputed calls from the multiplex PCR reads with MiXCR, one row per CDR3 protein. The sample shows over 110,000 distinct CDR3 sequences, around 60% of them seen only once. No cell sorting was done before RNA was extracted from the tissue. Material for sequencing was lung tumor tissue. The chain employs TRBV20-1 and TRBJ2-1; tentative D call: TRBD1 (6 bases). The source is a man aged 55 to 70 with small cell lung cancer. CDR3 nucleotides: TGCAGTGCCTCCCGACAGGAGAGCTCCTACAATGAGCAGTTCTTC. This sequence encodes CSASRQESSYNEQFF.